These 3 T cell receptor beta chains originate from one sample sequenced in a study of Tregs in tolerant kidney transplant recipients. Libraries were prepared by immunoSEQ multiplex PCR; TCRdb keeps only in-frame clonotypes and omits some of them. The sample lists around 78,000 clones; about 91% were seen once. The material sequenced was Tregs from blood, taken before the transplant. These receptors came from a human donor who received a combined kidney and bone marrow transplant.

V usage is TRBV27 and J usage is TRBJ1-4, with TRBD1 identical over 7 bases. Germline-derived CDR1 and CDR2 are MNHEY and SMNVEV (reference sequence). This CDR3 comprises 14 residues. V lost 6 bases and J lost 7; bases outside the gene matches: 8. The CDR3 loop reads CASRTDRVSEKLFF. CDR3 in DNA: TGTGCCAGCAGAACTGACAGGGTTAGTGAAAAACTGTTTTTT.

This chain links TRBV19 with TRBJ2-3; no clear D. CDR3 length equals 13 residues. Per germline, CDR1 LNHDA and CDR2 SQIVND (reference sequence). Trimming left V 2 bases short and J 5 bases short, with 8 bases between. The CDR3 nucleotides are TGTGCCAGTAGTATACCACCCCGAGATACGCAGTATTTT. Translated: CASSIPPRDTQYF.

The rearrangement joins TRBV28 to TRBJ2-7; possibly TRBD1 for D (5 bases). This CDR3 has 14 residues. The germline V gene has CDR1 MDHEN and CDR2 SYDVKM. V shed 4 bases and J shed 2 bases, with 12 bases lying between them. CDR3 sequence reads: CASSSREPPYEQYF. The CDR3 DNA follows: TGTGCCAGCAGTTCCAGGGAACCCCCCTACGAGCAGTACTTC. Supplemented by reference TRBV28 and TRBJ2-7, the full variable domain reads DVKVTQSSRYLVKRTGEKVFLECVQDMDHENMFWYRQDPGLGLRLIYFSYDVKMKEKGDIPEGYSVSREKKERFSLILESASTNQTSMYLCASSSREPPYEQYFGPGTRLTVT.